A selection of T cell receptor beta chains follows, all from one sample in a study of T cell responses to AZD1222 COVID-19 vaccine. Generated by immunoSEQ multiplex PCR, the TCRdb table keeps only in-frame clones and is missing some. The data show about 160,000 clones, with roughly nine tenths seen just once and about 1.4% held by the top ten. The sequenced sample was peripheral blood, obtained on day 0 of AZD1222 vaccination. Receptors were obtained from an adult in good health. Both conserved end residues are trimmed from each CDR3. The order of the fields is clone size, J gene, D gene, V gene, CDR3 protein. A D gene is named only where the DNA matches it firmly. Where a row states a size, it is once, few, many or the class of an expanded clone; other rows omit it.

abundance: -
j_gene: TRBJ2-1
d_gene: TRBD1
v_gene: TRBV6-5
CDR3aa: ASTRDRVSYNEQF

abundance: once
j_gene: TRBJ1-5
d_gene: TRBD1
v_gene: TRBV7-3
CDR3aa: ASNPLGDRVCQPQH

abundance: -
j_gene: TRBJ2-5
d_gene: TRBD2
v_gene: TRBV7-2
CDR3aa: ASALGRAETQY

abundance: -
j_gene: TRBJ1-2
d_gene: TRBD1
v_gene: TRBV6-5
CDR3aa: ASNPTGLGYGYT

abundance: -
j_gene: TRBJ2-7
d_gene: -
v_gene: TRBV29-1
CDR3aa: SVGRTNYEQY

abundance: -
j_gene: TRBJ1-6
d_gene: TRBD1
v_gene: TRBV5-1
CDR3aa: ASSGQGLGYNSPLH

abundance: -
j_gene: TRBJ1-4
d_gene: -
v_gene: TRBV14
CDR3aa: ASSPAGVTNEKLF

abundance: -
j_gene: TRBJ2-3
d_gene: -
v_gene: TRBV30
CDR3aa: AWSEGADTQY

abundance: -
j_gene: TRBJ2-1
d_gene: TRBD2
v_gene: TRBV9
CDR3aa: ASSRPGLAGVMTYNEQF

abundance: -
j_gene: TRBJ2-7
d_gene: -
v_gene: TRBV6-1
CDR3aa: ASSESWDSYEQY

abundance: -
j_gene: TRBJ2-2
d_gene: -
v_gene: TRBV28
CDR3aa: ASSLSPGELF

abundance: -
j_gene: TRBJ1-2
d_gene: -
v_gene: TRBV27
CDR3aa: ASSLKGDFGYT

abundance: -
j_gene: TRBJ2-7
d_gene: -
v_gene: TRBV4-1
CDR3aa: ASSQVVGTSYEQY

abundance: -
j_gene: TRBJ1-2
d_gene: -
v_gene: TRBV10-3
CDR3aa: AISEGGFAGYT

abundance: -
j_gene: TRBJ2-7
d_gene: -
v_gene: TRBV2
CDR3aa: ASSVAEVSSYEQY

abundance: once
j_gene: TRBJ1-2
d_gene: -
v_gene: TRBV6-5
CDR3aa: ASQTLLSVVGYT

abundance: -
j_gene: TRBJ1-1
d_gene: -
v_gene: TRBV18
CDR3aa: ASSPSWVMNTEAF

abundance: -
j_gene: TRBJ1-2
d_gene: TRBD1
v_gene: TRBV15
CDR3aa: ATSSSPAGTGYYGYT

abundance: -
j_gene: TRBJ1-6
d_gene: -
v_gene: TRBV27
CDR3aa: ASSLFRSSPLH